This T cell receptor beta chain is from a study of technical replicates of blood from a handful of donors. Profiled with immunoSEQ multiplex PCR; TCRdb holds only in-frame clones, not every one. Of 82,000 or so clones in the sample, roughly 95% were seen once. Germline V gene sequence: CDR1 MDHEN, CDR2 SYDVKM. CDR3 size: 13 residues. V gave up 5 bases and J gave up 2 bases; unmatched junction bases: 3. This TCR derives from a human donor in good health. The specimen sequenced was T cells isolated from PBMCs. The J gene is TRBJ2-7, the V gene TRBV28; TRBD1 agrees at 7 bases. In DNA, the CDR3 is TGTGCCAGCAGTCCAGGGGGTACCTACGAGCAGTACTTC. It specifies CASSPGGTYEQYF.